This passage covers 22 T cell receptor beta chains from one sample sequenced in a study of breast tumors, draining lymph nodes, adjacent tissues (dated by TCRdb to 2015 to 2016). The lymph node samples were taken from the axillary draining lymph nodes of breast cancer patients. Library prep was done by multiplex PCR. The sequencing machine was an Illumina HiSeq 2000. TCRdb passed the public sequencing reads through fastp at Q25 and MiXCR, retaining productive beta sequences. Each record represents a unique CDR3 protein, reported with the most common genes and DNA among its rows. This sample holds 150,000 to 200,000 distinct CDR3 sequences; around 35% were observed only once. Clones ranked in the top ten supply more than 3.5% of the sample. The sequenced sample was axillary lymph node tissue. Source of these receptors: a female donor with breast cancer. Some clones in this sample may be carry-over from other donors' samples.

This sequence joins TRBV12-3 or TRBV12-4 and TRBJ1-1, with 8 nucleotides matching TRBD1. V gave up 6 bases and J gave up 6 bases; unmatched junction bases: 12. CDR3 length equals 15 residues. The CDR3 region has the DNA TGTGCCAGCAGGGACAAGACAGGGGAGTGGGCTGAAGCTTTCTTT. Protein product: CASRDKTGEWAEAFF.

V is TRBV20-1 and J is TRBJ1-4; perhaps TRBD1 as D (5 bases). V lost 5 bases and J 6 bases, leaving 19 bases between the germline ends. Per the germline V gene, CDR1 is DFQATT and CDR2 is SNEGSKA (reference sequence). The CDR3 length is 15 residues. CDR3 amino acids: CSASEQGLGHEKLFF. The DNA for the CDR3 is TGCAGTGCTTCCGAGCAGGGTTTGGGACATGAAAAACTGTTTTTT.

This clonotype was counted many times. This chain connects TRBV29-1 to TRBJ1-4, with no clear D. The CDR3 consists of 12 residues. The V and J ends lost 3 bases and 3 bases respectively, with 5 bases between them. Germline V CDR1 and CDR2: SQVTM, ANQGSEA. The CDR3 protein is CSVDGANEKLFF. The CDR3 region has the DNA TGCAGCGTTGACGGAGCTAATGAAAAACTGTTTTTT.

The gene calls are TRBV5-1 and TRBJ2-5; D is unresolved. Trimming left V 0 bases short and J 1 base short, with 1 base between. This CDR3 spans 12 amino acids. Germline values: CDR1 SGHRS, CDR2 YFSETQ. The chain's CDR3 is CASSLAQETQYF. DNA of the CDR3: TGCGCCAGCAGCTTGGCCCAAGAGACCCAGTACTTC.

This clonotype appeared a few times. A read error may be the cause here, since a much bigger clone is one base away. This chain links TRBV6-5 with TRBJ2-2; no firm D call. V was pared by 5 bases and J by 1 base, with 5 bases between. In germline, CDR1 is MNHEY, CDR2 SVGAGI. This CDR3 is built from 13 residues. The CDR3 sequence: CASSHQNTGELFF. The CDR3, as DNA: TGTGCCAGCAGTCACCAGAACACCGGGGAGCTGTTTTTT.

Only one count was recorded for this clonotype. The CDR3 loop is CASSLGTSGRPYTQYF. Written as DNA, the CDR3 is TGTGCCAGCAGCTTGGGGACTAGCGGGAGACCCTATACGCAGTATTTT. The V gene is TRBV9, the J gene TRBJ2-3; 14 bases agree with TRBD2. Unmatched junction bases numbered 8, after V lost 4 bases and J lost 7 bases. The germline gives CDR1 SGDLS, CDR2 YYNGEE. This CDR3 spans 16 amino acids.

To note about this clonotype: Since no conserved phenylalanine or tryptophan closes the CDR3, a read error is the likely cause. V gene TRBV7-9 combines with J gene TRBJ1-3, with TRBD1 matching 7 bases. This CDR3 region has 14 residues. The V gene end was trimmed by 5 bases and the J gene end by 2 bases; junction bases not matched to a gene: 3. The germline V gene has CDR1 SEHNR and CDR2 FQNEAQ (reference sequence). The CDR3 coding sequence is TGTGCCAGCAGCACAGACAGGGCTGGAAACACCATATATCTC. Translated, it gives CASSTDRAGNTIYL.

A few counts support this clonotype. The chain combines TRBV29-1 with TRBJ1-3; 7 bases fit TRBD1. V lost 3 bases to trimming and J lost 4 bases; unmatched junction nucleotides: 6. Per the germline V gene, CDR1 is SQVTM and CDR2 is ANQGSEA. This CDR3 region has 14 residues. The DNA for the CDR3 is TGCAGCGTTGATGCAGGGGGAGGCGGAAACACCATATATTTT. This translates into CSVDAGGGGNTIYF.

This clonotype occurred many times. V gene TRBV10-3 combines with J gene TRBJ2-5, with TRBD2 identical over 9 bases. V shed 9 bases, J shed 4 bases, and the junction held 12 bases outside the gene matches. The CDR3 has 15 amino acids. CDR1 ENHRY and CDR2 SYGVKD come from the germline V gene. The DNA of the CDR3 is TGTGCCATTTCTCTTTCTAGCGGGGCCGGAGAGACCCAGTACTTC. Translation gives CAISLSSGAGETQYF.

V and J are TRBV10-3 and TRBJ1-6, with TRBD1 as a possible D gene (5 bases). The V end lost 3 bases, the J end lost 4 bases, and 10 bases lay between the germline ends. The CDR3 runs to 15 residues. Germline values: CDR1 ENHRY, CDR2 SYGVKD. The CDR3 bases are TGTGCCATCAGTGACAGGGACGGATATAATTCACCCCTCCACTTT. It encodes CAISDRDGYNSPLHF.

The sample holds a few counts of this clonotype. The gene calls are TRBV12-3 or TRBV12-4 and TRBJ2-4; D gene unclear. Trimming left V 5 bases short and J 7 bases short, with 6 bases between. There are 11 residues in the CDR3. The CDR3 bases are TGTGCCAGCAGTGAACACAACATTCAGTACTTC. It yields the protein CASSEHNIQYF.

This clonotype has a handful of counts. Given a much more abundant clone one base away, this may be a read error. A read error is likely, as this CDR3 ends without the conserved phenylalanine or tryptophan. The chain recombines TRBV9 with TRBJ2-1; D gene unclear. The CDR3 is 13 residues long. V was pared by 2 bases and J by 10 bases, with 13 bases between. The germline CDR1 and CDR2 sequences are SGDLS and YYNGEE. CDR3 protein: CASSVGLSLEQFS. CDR3 DNA: TGTGCCAGCAGCGTTGGGTTGAGCCTCGAGCAGTTCTCC.

This clonotype was seen at least ten times. The V and J genes are TRBV30 and TRBJ1-6, with no clear D. The V gene lost 1 base and the J gene lost 0 bases, with 10 bases spanning the gap. Germline V gene lookup returns CDR1 GTSNPN and CDR2 SVGIG (reference sequence). This CDR3 has 16 residues. The CDR3 loop is CAWSGEASSYNSPLHF. The CDR3 bases are TGTGCCTGGAGTGGGGAGGCAAGCTCCTATAATTCACCCCTCCACTTT. The full variable domain, completed using reference TRBV30 and TRBJ1-6, is SQTIHQWPATLVQPVGSPLSLECTVEGTSNPNLYWYRQAAGRGLQLLFYSVGIGQISSEVPQNLSASRPQDRQFILSSKKLLLSDSGFYLCAWSGEASSYNSPLHFGNGTRLTVT.

This clonotype came up a few times. The junction shows a germline mismatch at one end, possibly a read error. The J gene is TRBJ2-5, the V gene TRBV6-2 or TRBV6-3, with 10 bases fitting TRBD2. This CDR3 region has 18 residues. The germline CDR1 and CDR2 sequences are MNHEY and SVGEGT. The CDR3 sequence is CASSHSWTGLAAQETQYF. For the CDR3, the DNA is TGTGCCAGCAGTCACTCGTGGACAGGACTAGCGGCCCAAGAGACCCAGTACTTC.

This clonotype was counted ten times or more. A read error may produce the germline difference seen at one junction end. The rearrangement links TRBV6-6 to TRBJ2-1, with a weak D call TRBD2 (5 bases). CDR3 length: 16 amino acids. Germline loops: CDR1 MNHNY, CDR2 SVGAGI (reference sequence). The DNA for the CDR3 is TGTGCCAGCAGTTACGTAGTACTGGACTCCGACAATGAGCAGTTCTTC. This gives the protein CASSYVVLDSDNEQFF.

This chain uses TRBV15 with TRBJ2-6; tentatively, D is TRBD1 or TRBD2 (6 bases each). The CDR3 covers 18 residues. Trimming pared 3 bases from V and 0 bases from J, leaving 15 bases between. Germline values: CDR1 LNHNV, CDR2 YYDKDF (reference sequence). CDR3 protein: CATSSLIGGSSGANVLTF. The CDR3 coding sequence is TGTGCCACCAGCAGCTTGATCGGGGGCTCCTCTGGGGCCAACGTCCTGACTTTC.

The sample holds many counts of this clonotype. This chain uses TRBV5-6 with TRBJ2-3, with D possibly TRBD1 on 6 matching bases. Per germline, CDR1 SGHDT and CDR2 YYEEEE. CDR3 length equals 13 residues. Trimming stripped 4 bases from V and 13 bases from J, with 19 bases between. The chain's CDR3 is CASSQGTPNAEYF. CDR3 coding DNA: TGTGCCAGCAGCCAGGGGACCCCAAACGCGGAGTATTTT.

The sample holds many counts of this clonotype. V gene TRBV19 combines with J gene TRBJ2-2; 10 nucleotides agree with TRBD2. J gave up 8 bases and V 6 bases, and 6 bases lay outside the gene matches. Germline V lookup: CDR1 LNHDA, CDR2 SQIVND (reference sequence). This CDR3 spans 14 amino acids. As DNA, the CDR3 is TGTGCCAGTAGAACTAGCGGGGCCCCGGGGGAGCTGTTTTTT. The encoded protein is CASRTSGAPGELFF.

Ten or more counts support this clonotype. The chain couples TRBV27 to TRBJ2-7; D is possibly TRBD1 or TRBD2 (5 bases each). V shed 7 bases and J shed 5 bases, with 12 bases lying between them. Germline assignment: CDR1 MNHEY and CDR2 SMNVEV (reference sequence). This CDR3 is built from 12 residues. The CDR3 sequence is CASKGPQHEQYF. In nucleotides, the CDR3 is TGTGCCAGCAAGGGACCCCAGCACGAGCAGTACTTC.

On this clonotype itself: A much bigger clone sits one base away, suggesting this may be a read error. This CDR3 is missing its conserved last phenylalanine or tryptophan, likely due to a read error. The chain employs TRBV3-1 and TRBJ2-5; no clear D. V was clipped by 4 bases and J by 5 bases, with 14 bases between them. This CDR3 region has 14 residues. Per germline, CDR1 LGHDT and CDR2 YNNKEL (reference sequence). The CDR3 reads CASSPEVQRETQYL. The CDR3 DNA follows: TGTGCCAGCAGCCCGGAAGTTCAGAGGGAGACCCAGTACCTC.

In this sample, this clonotype turned up many times. The CDR3 region has the DNA TGTGCCAGCAGCCGGGACAGAATGGTTACTAATGAAAAACTGTTTTTT. As protein: CASSRDRMVTNEKLFF. This chain joins TRBV28 and TRBJ1-4, with 7 bases aligning to TRBD1. The V gene end was trimmed by 6 bases and the J gene end by 2 bases; junction bases not matched to a gene: 9. The CDR3 contains 16 residues. The V gene's germline CDR1 is MDHEN and CDR2 SYDVKM.

This clonotype has at least ten counts. V and J are TRBV20-1 and TRBJ2-3; 7 nucleotides match TRBD1. Germline V gene data show CDR1 as DFQATT and CDR2 as SNEGSKA (reference sequence). V trimming: 8 bases; J trimming: 2 bases; junction bases outside the gene matches: 4. The CDR3 spans 12 residues. CDR3 DNA sequence: TGCAGTTCACAGGGGATCACAGATACGCAGTATTTT. Its protein is CSSQGITDTQYF.